This entry describes one TCR beta chain. The target antigen is unknown. This CDR3 is 15 amino acids long. Germline-derived CDR1 and CDR2 are MGHRA and YSYEKL. The junction had 6 bases not matched to a gene; V was cut back by 1 base and J by 4 bases. The data were produced by immunoSEQ multiplex PCR, yet TCRdb's version contains in-frame clones alone and is incomplete. The repertoire consists of hundreds of thousands of clones, with roughly 87% occurring once and the leading ten covering approximately 12%. The data are from a study of cytomegalovirus exposure and HLA in healthy donors. Findings of the study overall: The study put under 200 TCR beta chains on its list as cytomegalovirus-associated.

V usage is TRBV4-1 and J usage is TRBJ1-2; the match to TRBD1 covers 7 bases. The origin of this receptor is a man aged 18 to 30 in good health and CMV-seropositive. The sequencing input was PBMCs. CDR3 bases: TGCGCCAGCAGCCAAGGGCCCGACAGGGTCTATGGCTACACCTTC. This encodes CASSQGPDRVYGYTF.